Below are 8 T cell receptor beta chains sequenced from a single sample in a study of CD8 T cells in ankylosing spondylitis. TCRdb analysed the 5' RACE reads with MiXCR anew, one entry per CDR3 protein. Of 200,000 to 300,000 distinct CDR3 sequences in the sample, over 8.5% were seen once. Source material: blood, either unsorted or a sorted T cell fraction (not recorded which). These receptors all come from a male donor with ankylosing spondylitis or in good health (not recorded which).

This clonotype was seen only a few times. This chain connects TRBV4-3 to TRBJ2-6; no clear D gene. This CDR3 spans 16 amino acids. CDR1 is LGHNA and CDR2 is YSLEER in the germline V gene. V lost 0 bases to trimming and J lost 0 bases, with 6 bases between them. The CDR3 DNA reads as TGCGCCAGCAGCCAAGAGCGCGCCTCTGGGGCCAACGTCCTGACTTTC. Protein sequence: CASSQERASGANVLTF.

This clonotype occurred many times. The rearrangement uses TRBV10-3 and TRBJ2-7; D is undetermined. Germline CDR1 ENHRY, CDR2 SYGVKD. CDR3 length: 13 residues. V gave up 7 bases and J gave up 0 bases, with 10 bases separating them. The CDR3 is CAIKAGSSYEQYF. The DNA for the CDR3 is TGTGCCATCAAGGCAGGAAGCTCCTACGAGCAGTACTTC.

This clonotype was counted many times. V usage is TRBV5-1 and J usage is TRBJ1-1; unclear D gene. The CDR3 contains 13 residues. Germline V gene sequence: CDR1 SGHRS, CDR2 YFSETQ. V dropped 6 bases and J dropped 6 bases, with 15 bases sitting between them. Here the CDR3 DNA reads TGCGCCAGCATGGACGGAACGATGGCTGAAGCTTTCTTT. Its translation is CASMDGTMAEAFF.

This clonotype was observed at least ten times. The gene calls are TRBV29-1 and TRBJ2-3, with D unclear. Trimming pared 6 bases from V and 5 bases from J, leaving 6 bases between. Germline lookup yields CDR1 SQVTM and CDR2 ANQGSEA. This CDR3 is built from 10 residues. The chain's CDR3 is CSVQLDTQYF. The CDR3 DNA follows: TGCAGCGTCCAACTAGATACGCAGTATTTT.

This clonotype was observed at least ten times. The chain has TRBV24-1 and TRBJ2-2, with D hard to call. CDR3 size: 13 residues. CDR1 and CDR2 from the germline V gene are KGHDR and SFDVKD. The ends were cut back, 4 bases at V and 3 bases at J, with 5 bases in the middle. The CDR3 region is CATSERYTGELFF. CDR3 DNA sequence: TGTGCCACCAGTGAGAGGTACACCGGGGAGCTGTTTTTT.

The V and J genes are TRBV12-3 or TRBV12-4 and TRBJ2-7; possibly TRBD2 for D (6 bases). The CDR3 runs to 14 residues. V dropped 6 bases and J dropped 3 bases, with 15 bases sitting between them. The CDR3 sequence: CASRSGTDGYEQYF. Here the CDR3 DNA reads TGTGCCAGCAGGTCCGGGACTGACGGCTACGAGCAGTACTTC.

This clonotype was recorded at least ten times. The chain is built from TRBV11-2 and TRBJ2-4; D possibly corresponds to TRBD1 (6 bases). The V end was cut by 1 base, the J end by 6 bases, with 10 bases between. The CDR3 spans 14 residues. The germline gives CDR1 SGHAT, CDR2 FQNNGV. CDR3 nucleotides: TGTGCCAGCAGCTTAGTAGCAGGGGTAAACATTCAGTACTTC. Translation gives CASSLVAGVNIQYF.

There are many counts of this clonotype. The V and J genes are TRBV21-1 and TRBJ2-3; no DNA check was done on the table's D call, TRBD2. TRBV21-1 is listed as a pseudogene. This CDR3 is 16 amino acids long. DNA for the CDR3: TGTGCCAGCAGCCGCCGTAGCGGGGGGGCAACAGATACGCAGTATTTT. Its translation: CASSRRSGGATDTQYF.